Listed below are T cell receptor beta chains from one sample, sequenced in a study of blood T cell repertoires in COVID-19. Repertoires were generated with immunoSEQ multiplex PCR, while TCRdb's copy carries only in-frame clones and drops some. The sample holds more than 95,000 clones, about nine tenths seen once. The sample consisted of peripheral blood. The receptors derive from a man in his 60s with acute or convalescent COVID-19. Both conserved end residues are part of each CDR3. A D gene is named only where the DNA matches it firmly. Not all rows give a size; the values are once, few, many and, for expanded clones, a class.

j_call d_call clone_size v_call cdr3_nt cdr3_aa
TRBJ2-1 . . TRBV19 TGTGCCAGTAGTAATCGATTCAGCGACCGACCGTACAATGAGCAGTTCTTC CASSNRFSDRPYNEQFF
TRBJ1-4 TRBD1 . TRBV6-5 TGTGCCAGCAGTTACTCGACAGGGGGGAGTGAAAAACTGTTTTTT CASSYSTGGSEKLFF
TRBJ2-5 . . TRBV20-1 TGCAGTGCTAGTAGCGGATACCAAGAGACCCAGTACTTC CSASSGYQETQYF
TRBJ1-5 . . TRBV6-2/TRBV6-3 TGTGCCAGCAGTGCAGATCAGCCCCAGCATTTT CASSADQPQHF
TRBJ1-1 TRBD1 few TRBV5-1 TGCGCCAGCAGCTTAGGTTTGGGGACAGGGTCGAGGAACACTGAAGCTTTCTTT CASSLGLGTGSRNTEAFF
TRBJ2-1 TRBD2 . TRBV6-4 TGTGCCAGCAGTGACTCGATTAGCGGGGGGCCCAGCTCCTACAATGAGCAGTTCTTC CASSDSISGGPSSYNEQFF
TRBJ1-4 . . TRBV6-5 TGTGCCAGCAGTTACGGCCCTTGGACAGTTAAAGAAAAACTGTTTTTT CASSYGPWTVKEKLFF
TRBJ1-2 . . TRBV19 TGTGCCAGTAGTATAGTAAACAACCCAAATGGCTACACCTTC CASSIVNNPNGYTF
TRBJ2-2 TRBD1 few TRBV27 TGTGCCAGCAGTTTACAACAGGGGGCCGGGGAGCTGTTTTTT CASSLQQGAGELFF
TRBJ1-4 . . TRBV20-1 TGCAGTGGGGGAGTAAGTGGAAAACTGTTTTTT CSGGVSGKLFF
TRBJ1-5 . . TRBV2 TGTGCCAGCAGTCAACTTCCGGGATTTAGCAATCAGCCCCAGCATTTT CASSQLPGFSNQPQHF
TRBJ1-1 . once TRBV7-2 TGTGCCAGCAGCGTACAGGACACTGAAGCTTTCTTT CASSVQDTEAFF
TRBJ1-2 . . TRBV25-1 TGTGCCAGCAGTTACTCAGGGAATGGCTACACCTTC CASSYSGNGYTF
TRBJ1-5 . . TRBV7-9 TGTGCCAGCAGCCGCGACAGAAATCAGCCCCAGCATTTT CASSRDRNQPQHF
TRBJ1-2 TRBD1 . TRBV19 TGTGCCAGTAGTCCGGGACAGGTCGGTAACTATGGCTACACCTTC CASSPGQVGNYGYTF
TRBJ1-5 TRBD1 . TRBV2 TGTGCCAGCAGTGTGCAGGGGGCAAAGCAGCCCCAGCATTTT CASSVQGAKQPQHF
TRBJ1-1 . few TRBV2 TGTGCCAGCAGTTTACAGGGTTTGAGAAACACTGAAGCTTTCTTT CASSLQGLRNTEAFF
TRBJ1-2 TRBD1 . TRBV24-1 TGTGCCACCAGTGATAGGACAGGCTATGGCTACACCTTC CATSDRTGYGYTF
TRBJ2-1 TRBD1 few TRBV7-2 TGTGCCAGCAGCCCGAGGACAGGGGGCGTCCCCAATGAGCAGTTCTTC CASSPRTGGVPNEQFF
TRBJ1-2 TRBD1 . TRBV5-1 TGCGCCAGCAGCTTGGATAGGACAGGGGATGGCTACACCTTC CASSLDRTGDGYTF
TRBJ2-3 . once TRBV3-1/TRBV3-2 TGTGCCAGCAGCCCGGGGGAGGATACGCAGTATTTT CASSPGEDTQYF
TRBJ2-2 . . TRBV19 TGTGCCAGTAGTATCGGAGGGTCTAAAACCGGGGAGCTGTTTTTT CASSIGGSKTGELFF
TRBJ2-3 . . TRBV6-5 TGTGCCAGTGGCAGGTCAGGGGGCACAGATACGCAGTATTTT CASGRSGGTDTQYF
TRBJ1-1 TRBD1 . TRBV5-1 TGCGCCAGCAGCCAAGGGACAGGGGGAACTGAAGCTTTCTTT CASSQGTGGTEAFF
TRBJ1-5 . once TRBV30 TGTGCCTGGAGTGGGTCTAGGACTGCGAATCAGCCCCAGCATTTT CAWSGSRTANQPQHF
TRBJ2-2 . . TRBV7-2 TGTGCCAGCAGCTTAAACGCAGGGACGAACACCGGGGAGCTGTTTTTT CASSLNAGTNTGELFF
TRBJ2-2 TRBD1 . TRBV5-1 TGCGCCAGCAGCTGGACAGGGGAAAACACCGGGGAGCTGTTTTTT CASSWTGENTGELFF
TRBJ1-1 . . TRBV5-1 TGCGCCAGCAGCCCAACCCAGGGTACTGGAACTGAAGCTTTCTTT CASSPTQGTGTEAFF
TRBJ1-2 . . TRBV10-3 TGTGCCATCAAGCCAGGCGATAACTATGGCTACACCTTC CAIKPGDNYGYTF
TRBJ1-2 . once TRBV28 TGTGCCAGCAGGCGGGAGCCCAACTATGGCTACACCTTC CASRREPNYGYTF
TRBJ1-2 TRBD1 . TRBV6-4 TGTGCCAGCAGTGACCGGGACAGTTATGGCTACACCTTC CASSDRDSYGYTF
TRBJ1-2 TRBD1 . TRBV5-4 TGTGCCAGCAGCCCAAACTCCGGGACAGGGGTCTATGGCTACACCTTC CASSPNSGTGVYGYTF
TRBJ1-5 TRBD1 . TRBV6-1 TGTGCCAGCAGGGTGACAGGGGGCGGTCAGCCCCAGCATTTT CASRVTGGGQPQHF
TRBJ2-3 TRBD2 . TRBV6-5 TGTGCCAGCAAAGCGGGGCACACAGATACGCAGTATTTT CASKAGHTDTQYF